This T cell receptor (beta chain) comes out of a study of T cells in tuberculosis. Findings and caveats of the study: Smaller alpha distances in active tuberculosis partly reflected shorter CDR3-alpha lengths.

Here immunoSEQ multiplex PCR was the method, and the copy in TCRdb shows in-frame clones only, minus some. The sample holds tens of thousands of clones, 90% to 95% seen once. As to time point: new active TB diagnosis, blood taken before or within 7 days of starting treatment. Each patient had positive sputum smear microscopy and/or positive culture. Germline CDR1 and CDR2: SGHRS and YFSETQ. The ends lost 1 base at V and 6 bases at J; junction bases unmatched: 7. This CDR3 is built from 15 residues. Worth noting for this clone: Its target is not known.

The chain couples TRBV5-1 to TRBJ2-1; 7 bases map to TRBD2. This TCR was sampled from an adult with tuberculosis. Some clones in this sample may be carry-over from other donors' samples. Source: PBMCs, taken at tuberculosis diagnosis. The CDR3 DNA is TGCGCCAGCAGCTTGAGTAGCGGGCGCTCCAATGAGCAGTTCTTC. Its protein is CASSLSSGRSNEQFF.